This is a list of T cell receptor beta chains from one sample in a study of control samples from healthy donors and cancer patients. Repertoires were generated with immunoSEQ multiplex PCR, while TCRdb's copy carries only in-frame clones and drops some. Here the sample spans approximately 86,000 clones, 80% to 95% being singletons. The sample was blood. The origin of the receptors is a woman aged 25 to 45 in good health. Each CDR3 is given with its conserved first and last residue. D genes are given only for firm matches. Some rows have no size entry. The others give once, few or many, or a class for an expanded clone.

CDR3nt: TGTGCCAGCCTTGACACCCTAGATGAAAAACTGTTTTTT
CDR3aa: CASLDTLDEKLFF
v_gene: TRBV28
d_gene: .
len: 13
abundance: .
j_gene: TRBJ1-4

CDR3nt: TGTGCCAGCAGCTTAGCGAGGACAGGGATAGACACTGAAGCTTTCTTT
CDR3aa: CASSLARTGIDTEAFF
v_gene: TRBV7-8
d_gene: TRBD1
len: 16
abundance: .
j_gene: TRBJ1-1

CDR3nt: TGTGCCAGCAGTGAAGACAGTTCATATGGCTACACCTTC
CDR3aa: CASSEDSSYGYTF
v_gene: TRBV2
d_gene: .
len: 13
abundance: .
j_gene: TRBJ1-2

CDR3nt: TGCGCCAGCAGCCAAGAGAGGGGGAATTCACCCCTCCACTTT
CDR3aa: CASSQERGNSPLHF
v_gene: TRBV4-1
d_gene: .
len: 14
abundance: .
j_gene: TRBJ1-6

CDR3nt: TGTGCCAGCTCCGGGACAGGGGAGGTGAATGAGCAGTTCTTC
CDR3aa: CASSGTGEVNEQFF
v_gene: TRBV19
d_gene: TRBD1
len: 14
abundance: .
j_gene: TRBJ2-1

CDR3nt: TGTGCCAGCAGTGAATTCCCCTTTCTCTCAAGGACCAATCAGCCCCAGCATTTT
CDR3aa: CASSEFPFLSRTNQPQHF
v_gene: TRBV2
d_gene: .
len: 18
abundance: .
j_gene: TRBJ1-5

CDR3nt: TGTGCCAGCAGCTCTAAGACTGGGGCGGCCTTC
CDR3aa: CASSSKTGAAF
v_gene: TRBV7-9
d_gene: .
len: 11
abundance: once
j_gene: TRBJ1-2

CDR3nt: TGCGCCAGCTCAATCGGGGGTCAGCCCCAGCATTTT
CDR3aa: CASSIGGQPQHF
v_gene: TRBV10-2
d_gene: .
len: 12
abundance: .
j_gene: TRBJ1-5

CDR3nt: TGTGCCAGTAGTATCTCGGTGGCACCCCTCCACTTT
CDR3aa: CASSISVAPLHF
v_gene: TRBV19
d_gene: .
len: 12
abundance: .
j_gene: TRBJ1-6

CDR3nt: TGCGCCAGCAGCTTGAGCAGGGCAAGCTCCTACGAGCAGTACTTC
CDR3aa: CASSLSRASSYEQYF
v_gene: TRBV5-1
d_gene: .
len: 15
abundance: once
j_gene: TRBJ2-7

CDR3nt: TGTGCCAGCAGCCCACGGACAGGGACCTACGAGCAGTACTTC
CDR3aa: CASSPRTGTYEQYF
v_gene: TRBV11-2
d_gene: TRBD1
len: 14
abundance: .
j_gene: TRBJ2-7

CDR3nt: TGTGCCAGCAGCTTCCCTGACAGGGGTGAAAATGAAAAACTGTTTTTT
CDR3aa: CASSFPDRGENEKLFF
v_gene: TRBV7-9
d_gene: TRBD1
len: 16
abundance: .
j_gene: TRBJ1-4

CDR3nt: TGTGCCAGCAGCTTATCTCCTGAAGCTTTCTTT
CDR3aa: CASSLSPEAFF
v_gene: TRBV7-2
d_gene: .
len: 11
abundance: .
j_gene: TRBJ1-1

CDR3nt: TGTGCCAGCAGCCGCGCTCGCGGGACTGACTGGGAAGGGTTCGGCTACACCTTC
CDR3aa: CASSRARGTDWEGFGYTF
v_gene: TRBV27
d_gene: .
len: 18
abundance: .
j_gene: TRBJ1-2

CDR3nt: TGTGCCAGCAGCCCCTGGGGTGAGCGGGGGACAGATGAGCAGTTCTTC
CDR3aa: CASSPWGERGTDEQFF
v_gene: TRBV9
d_gene: .
len: 16
abundance: .
j_gene: TRBJ2-1

CDR3nt: TGTGCCAGCAGTCCATACTACGAGCAGTACTTC
CDR3aa: CASSPYYEQYF
v_gene: TRBV28
d_gene: .
len: 11
abundance: .
j_gene: TRBJ2-7

CDR3nt: TGTGCCAGCAGCTTAAATATGGGATCGGATGAGCAGTTCTTC
CDR3aa: CASSLNMGSDEQFF
v_gene: TRBV7-3
d_gene: .
len: 14
abundance: .
j_gene: TRBJ2-1

CDR3nt: TGCGCCAGCAGCTTGCGGACAGGGGGAGGCTACACCTTC
CDR3aa: CASSLRTGGGYTF
v_gene: TRBV5-1
d_gene: TRBD1
len: 13
abundance: .
j_gene: TRBJ1-2

CDR3nt: TGTGCCAGCAGCCCCAAGGGTGAGGTACGACTAGCTAACTATGGCTACACCTTC
CDR3aa: CASSPKGEVRLANYGYTF
v_gene: TRBV7-9
d_gene: .
len: 18
abundance: .
j_gene: TRBJ1-2

CDR3nt: TGTGCCAGCAGAATGAGGGTCTATAGCAATCAGCCCCAGCATTTT
CDR3aa: CASRMRVYSNQPQHF
v_gene: TRBV6-5
d_gene: .
len: 15
abundance: .
j_gene: TRBJ1-5

CDR3nt: TGTGCCAGCAGTGAAGCTGGGACTTCCCAGGGATTAGGCTATGGCTACACCTTC
CDR3aa: CASSEAGTSQGLGYGYTF
v_gene: TRBV6-1
d_gene: .
len: 18
abundance: .
j_gene: TRBJ1-2

CDR3nt: TGTGCCAGCAGCTTTGGAGGGCACACCGGGGAGCTGTTTTTT
CDR3aa: CASSFGGHTGELFF
v_gene: TRBV5-4
d_gene: .
len: 14
abundance: .
j_gene: TRBJ2-2

CDR3nt: TGCGCCAGCAGCTTGGGAACGGGGCCTACGAACACTGAAGCTTTCTTT
CDR3aa: CASSLGTGPTNTEAFF
v_gene: TRBV5-1
d_gene: .
len: 16
abundance: .
j_gene: TRBJ1-1

CDR3nt: TGTGCCAGCAGCCAAGACCCCAGGGGCCTTTATGGCTACACCTTC
CDR3aa: CASSQDPRGLYGYTF
v_gene: TRBV3-1/TRBV3-2
d_gene: .
len: 15
abundance: few
j_gene: TRBJ1-2

CDR3nt: TGTGCCAGCAGTTTAATAGGGTTTGGCGAGCAGTACTTC
CDR3aa: CASSLIGFGEQYF
v_gene: TRBV27
d_gene: .
len: 13
abundance: .
j_gene: TRBJ2-7

CDR3nt: TGCGCCAGCAGCTCGGACCCGGACGGGACCTATGGCTACACCTTC
CDR3aa: CASSSDPDGTYGYTF
v_gene: TRBV5-1
d_gene: .
len: 15
abundance: .
j_gene: TRBJ1-2

CDR3nt: TGTGCCAGCAGTTTATCACCAGATACGCAGTATTTT
CDR3aa: CASSLSPDTQYF
v_gene: TRBV27
d_gene: .
len: 12
abundance: medium-sized
j_gene: TRBJ2-3

CDR3nt: TGTGCCAGCAGCTTAGGGGAGGGAGGTAGTACTGAAGCTTTCTTT
CDR3aa: CASSLGEGGSTEAFF
v_gene: TRBV7-8
d_gene: .
len: 15
abundance: .
j_gene: TRBJ1-1

CDR3nt: TGTGCCAGCAGCCCAACACAGGGTTCCAGGGTCTATGGCTACACCTTC
CDR3aa: CASSPTQGSRVYGYTF
v_gene: TRBV9
d_gene: .
len: 16
abundance: .
j_gene: TRBJ1-2

CDR3nt: TGCAGCGTTACGGGACAGATGAACACTGAAGCTTTCTTT
CDR3aa: CSVTGQMNTEAFF
v_gene: TRBV29-1
d_gene: TRBD1
len: 13
abundance: .
j_gene: TRBJ1-1

CDR3nt: TGTGCCAGCAGCTTGACTAGCCAAGAGACCCAGTACTTC
CDR3aa: CASSLTSQETQYF
v_gene: TRBV5-4
d_gene: .
len: 13
abundance: .
j_gene: TRBJ2-5

CDR3nt: TGTGCCAGCTCTTGGACAGTCCAAGAGACCCAGTACTTC
CDR3aa: CASSWTVQETQYF
v_gene: TRBV18
d_gene: .
len: 13
abundance: .
j_gene: TRBJ2-5

CDR3nt: TGTGCCAGCAGTTTATCATCCGGGTTCGGAAACACCATATATTTT
CDR3aa: CASSLSSGFGNTIYF
v_gene: TRBV27
d_gene: .
len: 15
abundance: .
j_gene: TRBJ1-3

CDR3nt: TGCGCCAGCAGCTTTGGGGCGCGAAATGAAAAACTGTTTTTT
CDR3aa: CASSFGARNEKLFF
v_gene: TRBV5-1
d_gene: .
len: 14
abundance: .
j_gene: TRBJ1-4

CDR3nt: TGTGCCAGCAGCCCCCGGGGAACCGGGGAGCTGTTTTTT
CDR3aa: CASSPRGTGELFF
v_gene: TRBV4-2
d_gene: .
len: 13
abundance: .
j_gene: TRBJ2-2

CDR3nt: TGTGCCAGCAGCGACAGAACAACTAATGAAAAACTGTTTTTT
CDR3aa: CASSDRTTNEKLFF
v_gene: TRBV6-6
d_gene: .
len: 14
abundance: .
j_gene: TRBJ1-4

CDR3nt: TGTGCCAGCAGCTTCGTAGCGGGAGGACAAGAGACCCAGTACTTC
CDR3aa: CASSFVAGGQETQYF
v_gene: TRBV7-3
d_gene: TRBD2
len: 15
abundance: once
j_gene: TRBJ2-5

CDR3nt: TGCAGCGTTCAGACCGGGTACGAGCAGTACTTC
CDR3aa: CSVQTGYEQYF
v_gene: TRBV29-1
d_gene: .
len: 11
abundance: .
j_gene: TRBJ2-7

CDR3nt: TGTGCCAGCTCACCAGAGGCCGGGGGAAACACCATATATTTT
CDR3aa: CASSPEAGGNTIYF
v_gene: TRBV18
d_gene: .
len: 14
abundance: .
j_gene: TRBJ1-3

CDR3nt: TGTGCCAGCAGTCCCAGCCCCTACGAGCAGTACTTC
CDR3aa: CASSPSPYEQYF
v_gene: TRBV12-3/TRBV12-4
d_gene: .
len: 12
abundance: .
j_gene: TRBJ2-7

CDR3nt: TGTGCCAGCAGCCTCCAGGTCTCTGGGGCCAACGTCCTGACTTTC
CDR3aa: CASSLQVSGANVLTF
v_gene: TRBV5-5
d_gene: .
len: 15
abundance: .
j_gene: TRBJ2-6

CDR3nt: TGCAGCGGAATAGACAGATTGAACACTGAAGCTTTCTTT
CDR3aa: CSGIDRLNTEAFF
v_gene: TRBV29-1
d_gene: .
len: 13
abundance: .
j_gene: TRBJ1-1

CDR3nt: TGCGCCAGCAGTGTGGGACAGGGCTACTCTGGCTACACCTTC
CDR3aa: CASSVGQGYSGYTF
v_gene: TRBV10-1
d_gene: TRBD1
len: 14
abundance: .
j_gene: TRBJ1-2